This T cell receptor (beta chain) was found in a study of blood T cell repertoires in COVID-19. Study information: PBMCs, B-cell-depleted T cells, or T cells provided the cDNA or gDNA that made up the material.

The CDR3 totals 17 residues. Trimming removed 0 bases from V and 2 bases from J; junction bases left unmatched: 7. Germline V lookup: CDR1 SGDLS, CDR2 YYNGEE. TCRdb keeps only in-frame clones here, not all; method: immunoSEQ multiplex PCR. Of fewer than 200,000 clones in the sample, roughly 84% were seen once. The source of this sequence is a man between 60 and 75 years old who had recovered from COVID-19. The chain has TRBV9 and TRBJ2-3, with 9 positions matching TRBD2. Sequencing input: peripheral blood. CDR3 DNA: TGTGCCAGCAGCGTAGCCCAAGGGGGACTAGCCACAGATACGCAGTATTTT. It encodes CASSVAQGGLATDTQYF.